These 27 T cell receptor beta chains came from one sample sequenced in a study of beta chain features in type 1 diabetes. Expressed TCRB transcripts were sequenced after all isolated RNA was converted to cDNA. Some clones are missing from TCRdb's copy, which holds only in-frame ones; the method was immunoSEQ multiplex PCR. The sample lists under 400,000 clones, roughly 12% occurring once. Study-wide findings and caveats: All four CD4+ subsets from Type 1 diabetes patients carried moderately but significantly shorter TCRB CDR3s.

No antigen has been identified for these receptors. Material: naive CD4+ T cells from blood. These receptors all stem from a woman in her late teens or twenties with type 1 diabetes.

The rearrangement joins TRBV18 to TRBJ1-5, with D possibly being TRBD1 (6 bases). Germline-derived CDR1 and CDR2 are KGHSH and LQKENI. Trimming pared 6 bases from V and 1 base from J, leaving 7 bases between. The CDR3 consists of 13 residues. The CDR3 protein is CASSGGSNQPQHF. The DNA for the CDR3 is TGTGCCAGCTCTGGGGGCAGCAATCAGCCCCAGCATTTT.

In this sample, this clone turned up a few times. J is TRBJ2-2 and V is TRBV30, with 10 bases aligning to TRBD1. The CDR3 covers 17 residues. CDR1 is GTSNPN and CDR2 is SVGIG in the germline V gene (reference sequence). The V segment lost 5 bases and the J segment 1 base; nucleotides outside the gene matches: 10. The CDR3 spells CAWLLDRGKWNTGELFF. CDR3 in DNA: TGTGCCTGGCTTCTGGACAGGGGGAAATGGAACACCGGGGAGCTGTTTTTT.

This clone was detected only a few times. V gene TRBV30 combines with J gene TRBJ2-7; TRBD2 is a possible D gene (5 bases). CDR3 length: 14 amino acids. Germline-derived CDR1 and CDR2 are GTSNPN and SVGIG (reference sequence). V dropped 1 base and J dropped 1 base, with 11 bases sitting between them. CDR3 loop: CAWSGKKRSYEQYF. The CDR3 coding sequence is TGTGCCTGGAGTGGTAAGAAGCGGTCCTACGAGCAGTACTTC. The full variable domain, in which reference TRBV30 and TRBJ2-7 provide the parts outside the CDR3, is SQTIHQWPATLVQPVGSPLSLECTVEGTSNPNLYWYRQAAGRGLQLLFYSVGIGQISSEVPQNLSASRPQDRQFILSSKKLLLSDSGFYLCAWSGKKRSYEQYFGPGTRLTVT.

The chain couples TRBV7-9 to TRBJ1-1, with 8 bases that match TRBD1. The V segment lost 7 bases and the J segment 4 bases; nucleotides outside the gene matches: 8. The CDR3 is 14 amino acids. CDR1 and CDR2 (germline): SEHNR, FQNEAQ (reference sequence). The CDR3 protein is CASTPWDRSTEAFF. In DNA, the CDR3 is TGTGCCAGCACCCCCTGGGACAGGAGCACTGAAGCTTTCTTT.

This chain uses TRBV7-9 with TRBJ1-2; D is uncertain. V shed 1 base and J shed 7 bases, with 13 bases lying between them. CDR3 length equals 14 residues. Germline lookup yields CDR1 SEHNR and CDR2 FQNEAQ (reference sequence). The CDR3 bases are TGTGCCAGCAGCTTAGGCCGAGGATTAGTTGGCTACACCTTC. This encodes CASSLGRGLVGYTF.

This chain links TRBV11-2 with TRBJ2-7; the D gene is possibly TRBD1 (5 bases). The germline V gene encodes CDR1 SGHAT and CDR2 FQNNGV. Trimming removed 3 bases from V and 1 base from J, with 7 bases in between. The CDR3 contains 13 residues. The CDR3 nucleotides read TGTGCCAGCAGCTTCACAGGATCCTACGAGCAGTACTTC. It is translated as CASSFTGSYEQYF. Combining the CDR3 with reference TRBV11-2 and TRBJ2-7 gives the whole variable domain EAGVAQSPRYKIIEKRQSVAFWCNPISGHATLYWYQQILGQGPKLLIQFQNNGVVDDSQLPKDRFSAERLKGVDSTLKIQPAKLEDSAVYLCASSFTGSYEQYFGPGTRLTVT.

There are a few counts of this clone. V gene TRBV10-3 combines with J gene TRBJ2-7; 9 bases match TRBD1. The CDR3 is 15 residues long. V was pared by 6 bases and J by 6 bases, with 12 bases of the junction left unmatched. Per the germline V gene, CDR1 is ENHRY and CDR2 is SYGVKD. The CDR3 protein is CAIRNTQGAPPEQYF. The CDR3 bases are TGTGCCATCAGGAATACACAGGGGGCGCCCCCCGAGCAGTACTTC.

In its sample, this clone was seen a few times. The chain has TRBV7-2 and TRBJ2-3; 8 bases match TRBD2. With V trimmed by 5 bases and J by 0 bases, 10 bases remained unmatched. Germline-derived CDR1 and CDR2 are SGHTA and FQGNSA. The CDR3 loop spans 17 amino acids. CDR3 in amino acids: CASSVRASGLSTDTQYF. CDR3 coding DNA: TGTGCCAGCAGCGTCCGAGCTAGCGGGCTTAGCACAGATACGCAGTATTTT. The full variable domain, its missing parts supplied by reference TRBV7-2 and TRBJ2-3, is GAGVSQSPSNKVTEKGKDVELRCDPISGHTALYWYRQSLGQGLEFLIYFQGNSAPDKSGLPSDRFSAERTGGSVSTLTIQRTQQEDSAVYLCASSVRASGLSTDTQYFGPGTRLTVL.

This clone has a handful of counts. The chain is built from TRBV2 and TRBJ2-3; D may be TRBD1 (6 bases). Germline V gene lookup returns CDR1 SNHLY and CDR2 FYNNEI. Trimming pared 6 bases from V and 1 base from J, leaving 11 bases between. The CDR3 contains 14 residues. This CDR3 reads CASSEGVGTDTQYF. The CDR3 bases are TGTGCCAGCAGCGAGGGGGTGGGCACAGATACGCAGTATTTT.

In its sample, this clone was seen a few times. This chain connects TRBV28 to TRBJ1-2; no clear D gene. CDR3 length equals 12 residues. The V gene lost 3 bases and the J gene lost 5 bases, with 7 bases spanning the gap. The germline gives CDR1 MDHEN, CDR2 SYDVKM. The CDR3 protein is CASSLVRYGYTF. Here the CDR3 DNA reads TGTGCCAGCAGTTTGGTGCGTTATGGCTACACCTTC.

The chain couples TRBV28 to TRBJ2-7, with D perhaps matching TRBD1 (5 bases). The CDR3 is 16 amino acids. Germline V gives CDR1 MDHEN, CDR2 SYDVKM. The V gene lost 7 bases and the J gene lost 5 bases, with 24 bases spanning the gap. The DNA of the CDR3 is TGTGCCAGCACCGGACCCTGGGGCGGAGCTGGGGACGAGCAGTACTTC. Protein product: CASTGPWGGAGDEQYF. Together with reference TRBV28 and TRBJ2-7, the CDR3 gives the full variable domain: DVKVTQSSRYLVKRTGEKVFLECVQDMDHENMFWYRQDPGLGLRLIYFSYDVKMKEKGDIPEGYSVSREKKERFSLILESASTNQTSMYLCASTGPWGGAGDEQYFGPGTRLTVT.

This chain joins TRBV14 and TRBJ1-2, with TRBD1 as a possible D gene (5 bases). With 4 bases removed from V and 1 base from J, the gap between germline ends came to 10 bases. CDR3 length: 14 residues. Per the germline V gene, CDR1 is SGHDN and CDR2 is FVKESK. CDR3 DNA sequence: TGTGCCAGCAGCCTAAAACAGGATAACTATGGCTACACCTTC. Amino acids: CASSLKQDNYGYTF.

The V call is TRBV6-8, the J call TRBJ2-2; D is possibly TRBD1 (5 bases). This CDR3 spans 16 amino acids. Germline values: CDR1 MNHGY, CDR2 SAAAGT. V shed 6 bases and J shed 2 bases, with 16 bases lying between them. CDR3 sequence: CASSLRPGYNTGELFF. The CDR3 bases are TGTGCCAGCAGCTTACGTCCAGGGTATAACACCGGGGAGCTGTTTTTT.

The rearrangement uses TRBV2 and TRBJ2-1, with 9 bases matching TRBD2. This CDR3 has 14 residues. The V and J ends lost 5 bases and 10 bases, in that order; junction bases with no gene match: 9. CDR1 SNHLY and CDR2 FYNNEI come from the germline V gene. CDR3 sequence reads: CASSLSGGLSEQFF. The CDR3, as DNA: TGTGCCAGCAGTCTGAGCGGGGGGCTCTCGGAGCAGTTCTTC. Complete variable domain (other parts from reference TRBV2 and TRBJ2-1): EPEVTQTPSHQVTQMGQEVILRCVPISNHLYFYWYRQILGQKVEFLVSFYNNEISEKSEIFDDQFSVERPDGSNFTLKIRSTKLEDSAMYFCASSLSGGLSEQFFGPGTRLTVL.

The chain links TRBV13 to TRBJ2-3; possible D gene TRBD1, 5 bases. The CDR3 has 15 amino acids. Per germline, CDR1 PRHDT and CDR2 FYEKMQ (reference sequence). Trimming stripped 5 bases from V and 3 bases from J, with 15 bases between. CDR3 in amino acids: CASSPRTGATDTQYF. In DNA form, the CDR3 reads TGTGCCAGCAGCCCTAGAACAGGAGCGACAGATACGCAGTATTTT.

This clone was detected a few times. The V and J genes are TRBV15 and TRBJ2-3; D is unclear. The germline CDR1 and CDR2 sequences are LNHNV and YYDKDF (reference sequence). This CDR3 spans 13 amino acids. Trimming took 3 bases from V and 4 from J, leaving 8 bases between them. The CDR3: CATSSAFADTQYF. DNA of the CDR3: TGTGCCACCAGCAGCGCGTTCGCAGATACGCAGTATTTT.

Only a few counts were recorded for this clone. V usage is TRBV5-1 and J usage is TRBJ2-1; possible D gene TRBD1, 6 bases. V shed 4 bases and J shed 6 bases, with 14 bases lying between them. The CDR3 loop spans 14 amino acids. Germline V gene data show CDR1 as SGHRS and CDR2 as YFSETQ. The CDR3 nucleotides read TGCGCCAGCAGCCCTGGGGGCCCCTTCAATGAGCAGTTCTTC. Translation: CASSPGGPFNEQFF. The whole variable domain, filled in from reference TRBV5-1 and TRBJ2-1, reads KAGVTQTPRYLIKTRGQQVTLSCSPISGHRSVSWYQQTPGQGLQFLFEYFSETQRNKGNFPGRFSGRQFSNSRSEMNVSTLELGDSALYLCASSPGGPFNEQFFGPGTRLTVL.

This CDR3 is CASSQTQVNYEQYF. The CDR3 DNA reads TGCGCCAGCAGCCAGACGCAGGTTAACTACGAGCAGTACTTC. V gene TRBV4-1 combines with J gene TRBJ2-7; D is ambiguous. The CDR3 length is 14 residues. V was clipped by 3 bases and J by 3 bases, with 12 bases between them. Germline V gene sequence: CDR1 MGHRA, CDR2 YSYEKL.

This clone was seen a handful of times. Other nucleotide sequences from this sample produce the same CDR3. The chain is built from TRBV4-3 and TRBJ2-1; 10 positions match TRBD2. Germline V gene lookup returns CDR1 LGHNA and CDR2 YSLEER. Unmatched junction bases numbered 1, after V lost 1 base and J lost 4 bases. The CDR3 runs to 15 residues. The DNA of the CDR3 is TGCGCCAGCAGCCAAGGGACTAGCGGATACAATGAGCAGTTCTTC. It specifies CASSQGTSGYNEQFF.

In this sample, this clone turned up a few times. The chain couples TRBV5-4 to TRBJ1-2, with D possibly matching TRBD1 (6 bases). This CDR3 contains 13 residues. V lost 3 bases and J 4 bases, leaving 10 bases between the germline ends. The V gene's germline CDR1 is SGHNT and CDR2 YYREEE (reference sequence). CDR3 in DNA: TGTGCCAGCAGCTGGACAGCCTCCTATGGCTACACCTTC. Residues: CASSWTASYGYTF.

The genes are TRBV29-1 and TRBJ2-1, with D possibly matching TRBD2 (6 bases). Germline V gene sequence: CDR1 SQVTM, CDR2 ANQGSEA. The CDR3 consists of 13 residues. The V end lost 4 bases, the J end lost 8 bases, and 15 bases lay between the germline ends. The CDR3 here is CSVGLGGIYEQFF. The DNA for the CDR3 is TGCAGCGTTGGGCTAGGCGGGATCTATGAGCAGTTCTTC.

The CDR3 DNA follows: TGCGCCAGCAGCGACGGGAGGGAGGGAAACACTGAAGCTTTCTTT. Translated, it gives CASSDGREGNTEAFF. This chain connects TRBV5-1 to TRBJ1-1, with no clear D. Trimming left V 4 bases short and J 2 bases short, with 15 bases between. The CDR3 consists of 15 residues. Germline V CDR1 and CDR2: SGHRS, YFSETQ.

The chain carries TRBV2 and TRBJ2-7; a possible D gene is TRBD2 (7 bases). There are 12 residues in the CDR3. V was cut by 7 bases and J by 7 bases, with 14 bases left in between. Germline V gene data show CDR1 as SNHLY and CDR2 as FYNNEI. The CDR3 sequence is CASNRVGGEQYF. The DNA for the CDR3 is TGTGCCAGCAACAGGGTGGGAGGGGAGCAGTACTTC.

This clone was seen a few times. The CDR3 coding sequence is TGCAGCGTCCACGGACAGATGAACACTGAAGCTTTCTTT. It yields the protein CSVHGQMNTEAFF. The chain is built from TRBV29-1 and TRBJ1-1; a weak D match, TRBD1 (6 bases). CDR1 is SQVTM, CDR2 ANQGSEA, per germline. The CDR3 spans 13 residues. V was trimmed by 6 bases and J by 0 bases, leaving 11 bases between them. Full variable domain (missing parts from reference TRBV29-1 and TRBJ1-1): SAVISQKPSRDICQRGTSLTIQCQVDSQVTMMFWYRQQPGQSLTLIATANQGSEATYESGFVIDKFPISRPNLTFSTLTVSNMSPEDSSIYLCSVHGQMNTEAFFGQGTRLTVV.

To note about this clone: Other nucleotide sequences from this sample produce the same CDR3. The chain links TRBV19 to TRBJ2-5; 7 nucleotides match TRBD1. The V segment lost 6 bases and the J segment 5 bases; nucleotides outside the gene matches: 6. Looked up from germline, CDR1 is LNHDA and CDR2 is SQIVND (reference sequence). The CDR3 has 13 residues. The CDR3, as DNA: TGTGCCAGTAGCAGACAGGGACAGGAGACCCAGTACTTC. Its protein is CASSRQGQETQYF.

The V and J genes are TRBV27 and TRBJ1-6, with 9 bases aligning to TRBD1. This CDR3 is built from 15 residues. The V and J ends lost 5 bases and 9 bases, in that order; junction bases with no gene match: 8. Per germline, CDR1 MNHEY and CDR2 SMNVEV (reference sequence). CDR3 in amino acids: CASSAGTGSASPLHF. The CDR3 DNA is TGTGCCAGCAGTGCAGGGACAGGGTCAGCTTCACCCCTCCACTTT.

This clone was counted only a few times. The chain recombines TRBV5-1 with TRBJ1-6; TRBD1 is a possible D gene (6 bases). With 0 bases removed from V and 5 bases from J, the gap between germline ends came to 6 bases. The CDR3 spans 14 residues. Germline CDR1 and CDR2: SGHRS and YFSETQ. CDR3 amino acids: CASSLGQDNSPLHF. For the CDR3, the DNA is TGCGCCAGCAGCTTGGGACAGGATAATTCACCCCTCCACTTT.